The 21 T cell receptor beta chains given below trace back to one sample, sequenced in a study of T-cell reconstitution after alpha-beta-depleted transplantation in children. Preparation of the TCRbeta library was carried out with unique molecular identifiers. TCRdb used MiXCR to reprocess the PCR reads, holding one entry per CDR3 protein. The table shows 700,000 or so distinct CDR3 sequences, with about 12% occurring only once. The sequencing used PBMCs, collected before TCRalphabeta/CD19-depleted stem cell transplant. The receptors stem from a girl aged 2 to 10 with congenital amegakaryocytic thrombocytopenia, due to receive a stem cell transplant.

This clonotype was observed many times. The chain combines TRBV20-1 with TRBJ2-7; D ambiguous. Trimming stripped 0 bases from V and 2 bases from J, with 17 bases between. This CDR3 is 16 amino acids long. Germline V CDR1 and CDR2: DFQATT, SNEGSKA (reference sequence). The CDR3 loop is CSARDRSDLLAYEQYF. The CDR3 bases are TGCAGTGCTAGAGATCGATCAGATCTCTTGGCCTACGAGCAGTACTTC.

As to this clonotype: This may be a read error, as it is one base from a much larger clone. The chain uses TRBV27 and TRBJ2-1, with TRBD2 matching over 8 bases. The CDR3 has 14 residues. Looked up from germline, CDR1 is MNHEY and CDR2 is SMNVEV (reference sequence). J gave up 7 bases and V 6 bases, and 8 bases lay outside the gene matches. The CDR3 region has the DNA TGTGCCAGCAGATATAGCGGGACTTCAAATGAGCAGTTCTTC. This gives the protein CASRYSGTSNEQFF.

V and J are TRBV11-2 and TRBJ1-4, with D uncertain. V lost 4 bases and J 7 bases, leaving 16 bases between the germline ends. The CDR3 is 15 residues long. The germline V gene has CDR1 SGHAT and CDR2 FQNNGV. In DNA form, the CDR3 reads TGTGCCAGCAGCTCCACACTGGGTTTTACTGAAAAACTGTTTTTT. This translates into CASSSTLGFTEKLFF.

The chain couples TRBV5-1 to TRBJ2-1; the match to TRBD2 covers 11 bases. Germline CDR1 SGHRS, CDR2 YFSETQ. CDR3 length equals 21 residues. The V gene end was trimmed by 3 bases and the J gene end by 0 bases; junction bases not matched to a gene: 17. The CDR3 DNA reads as TGCGCCAGCAGCTCTTACGCCGTAACTAGCGGGAGAAAGAGCTCCTACAATGAGCAGTTCTTC. It specifies CASSSYAVTSGRKSSYNEQFF. Full variable domain (missing parts from reference TRBV5-1 and TRBJ2-1): KAGVTQTPRYLIKTRGQQVTLSCSPISGHRSVSWYQQTPGQGLQFLFEYFSETQRNKGNFPGRFSGRQFSNSRSEMNVSTLELGDSALYLCASSSYAVTSGRKSSYNEQFFGPGTRLTVL.

This chain links TRBV6-1 with TRBJ2-7; 9 bases are shared with TRBD1. With V trimmed by 8 bases and J by 3 bases, 11 bases remained unmatched. Germline assignment: CDR1 MNHNS and CDR2 SASEGT. This CDR3 has 15 residues. The CDR3 loop reads CASGNPGTGIYEQYF. The CDR3 DNA reads TGTGCCAGCGGCAATCCCGGGACAGGGATCTACGAGCAGTACTTC.

The sample holds one count of this clonotype. The chain combines TRBV12-3 or TRBV12-4 with TRBJ1-2; a weak D match, TRBD1 (5 bases). V dropped 3 bases and J dropped 4 bases, with 12 bases sitting between them. The CDR3 is 14 amino acids. The CDR3 coding sequence is TGTGCCAGCAGTTTCAGGGATGCTCGCTATGGCTACACCTTC. It specifies CASSFRDARYGYTF.

The table lists this clonotype with many counts. V usage is TRBV20-1 and J usage is TRBJ2-3, with D unclear. Trimming took 0 bases from V and 5 from J, leaving 6 bases between them. CDR1 is DFQATT, CDR2 SNEGSKA, per germline (reference sequence). The length of the CDR3 is 12 residues. Here the CDR3 DNA reads TGCAGTGCTAGAGATCCGAAAGATACGCAGTATTTT. Protein product: CSARDPKDTQYF.

This clonotype was picked up a small number of times. The rearrangement links TRBV28 to TRBJ1-4; 9 nucleotides line up with TRBD1. V shed 11 bases and J 6 bases; nucleotides not matched to a gene: 7. CDR1 and CDR2 (germline): MDHEN, SYDVKM. The CDR3 totals 13 residues. The DNA for the CDR3 is TGTGCCGGACAACAGGGGGCTGATGAAAAACTGTTTTTT. Encoded protein: CAGQQGADEKLFF.

This clonotype was counted ten times or more. J is TRBJ1-1 and V is TRBV5-1; unclear D gene. The CDR3 totals 13 residues. Germline CDR1 is SGHRS and CDR2 is YFSETQ. V lost 1 base and J 0 bases, leaving 4 bases between the germline ends. CDR3 in DNA: TGCGCCAGCAGCTTGTTCCTGAACACTGAAGCTTTCTTT. Translation gives CASSLFLNTEAFF.

This clonotype has a count of ten or more. J is TRBJ1-1 and V is TRBV5-6; D unresolved. CDR1 and CDR2 (germline): SGHDT, YYEEEE. The CDR3 length is 11 residues. The germline V and J ends were trimmed by 6 bases and 1 base, with 4 bases remaining between them. The CDR3 here is CASNSNTEAFF. DNA of the CDR3: TGTGCCAGCAACTCGAACACTGAAGCTTTCTTT.

This chain connects TRBV11-1 to TRBJ2-1, with TRBD1 matching 9 bases. Germline V gene sequence: CDR1 SGHAT, CDR2 FQDESV (reference sequence). The CDR3 sequence is 18 residues long. Losses at the gene ends were 3 bases for V and 5 bases for J; bases not matched to a gene: 14. DNA for the CDR3: TGTGCCAGCAGCTTGGGGGGACAGGGAAAGATTCGGAACAATGAGCAGTTCTTC. This codes for CASSLGGQGKIRNNEQFF.

There are many counts of this clonotype. The V call is TRBV20-1, the J call TRBJ2-7, with 15 bases identical to TRBD2. V lost 6 bases and J lost 5; bases outside the gene matches: 11. From germline, CDR1 is DFQATT and CDR2 SNEGSKA (reference sequence). The CDR3 sequence is 16 residues long. In nucleotides, the CDR3 is TGCAGTGCCGTTGACGGACTAGCGGGAGGGGAAAACGAGCAGTACTTC. This sequence encodes CSAVDGLAGGENEQYF.

This clonotype was counted at least ten times. This chain links TRBV20-1 with TRBJ2-1, with D tentatively TRBD2 (6 bases). V was trimmed by 6 bases and J by 4 bases, leaving 16 bases between them. Per germline, CDR1 DFQATT and CDR2 SNEGSKA (reference sequence). This CDR3 region has 14 residues. The CDR3 protein is CSANPGLPYNEQFF. The CDR3 nucleotides are TGCAGTGCCAATCCGGGACTCCCTTACAATGAGCAGTTCTTC.

This clonotype appeared many times. The chain links TRBV28 to TRBJ2-1, with D perhaps being TRBD1 or TRBD2 (6 bases each). Germline lookup yields CDR1 MDHEN and CDR2 SYDVKM. This CDR3 comprises 16 residues. Trimming removed 9 bases from V and 4 bases from J, with 22 bases in between. The CDR3 loop is CASNHPAGGGYNEQFF. In nucleotides, the CDR3 is TGTGCCAGTAACCACCCAGCCGGAGGGGGATACAATGAGCAGTTCTTC. Full variable domain (outside the CDR3, taken from reference TRBV28 and TRBJ2-1): DVKVTQSSRYLVKRTGEKVFLECVQDMDHENMFWYRQDPGLGLRLIYFSYDVKMKEKGDIPEGYSVSREKKERFSLILESASTNQTSMYLCASNHPAGGGYNEQFFGPGTRLTVL.

In its sample, this clonotype was seen many times. The chain has TRBV18 and TRBJ2-7; 7 positions match TRBD2. The V and J ends lost 3 bases and 4 bases, in that order; junction bases with no gene match: 9. The length of the CDR3 is 15 residues. The germline gives CDR1 KGHSH, CDR2 LQKENI. The CDR3 spells CASSPWGGTIYEQYF. The CDR3 region has the DNA TGTGCCAGCTCACCTTGGGGCGGGACTATTTACGAGCAGTACTTC.

There are many counts of this clonotype. The V and J genes are TRBV27 and TRBJ2-1; 10 nucleotides match TRBD2. The length of the CDR3 is 14 residues. V lost 4 bases to trimming and J lost 10 bases; unmatched junction nucleotides: 7. Germline V gene lookup returns CDR1 MNHEY and CDR2 SMNVEV (reference sequence). CDR3 amino acids: CASSYGLAVPEQFF. The CDR3 coding sequence is TGTGCCAGCAGTTACGGACTAGCGGTACCAGAGCAGTTCTTC.

This clonotype was seen many times. The chain has TRBV20-1 and TRBJ1-1; 9 nucleotides align to TRBD1. CDR3 length equals 15 residues. The trim removed 6 bases at V and 3 bases at J, leaving 11 bases unmatched. Germline CDR1 is DFQATT and CDR2 is SNEGSKA (reference sequence). CDR3 region: CSATGTGTRDTEAFF. In DNA, the CDR3 is TGCAGTGCCACCGGGACAGGGACAAGGGACACTGAAGCTTTCTTT.

This clonotype showed up many times. The V call is TRBV5-1, the J call TRBJ2-5, with 7 positions matching TRBD2. Looked up from germline, CDR1 is SGHRS and CDR2 is YFSETQ. The CDR3 runs 15 residues. After removal of 4 bases from V and 0 bases from J, the junction contained 6 bases not matched to a gene. CDR3 in amino acids: CASSAMGLHQETQYF. CDR3 in DNA: TGCGCCAGCAGCGCGATGGGACTACACCAAGAGACCCAGTACTTC.

Ten or more counts support this clonotype. The CDR3 is CASSQDGLAVNTEAFF. In DNA form, the CDR3 reads TGTGCCAGCAGCCAAGATGGGCTCGCAGTGAACACTGAAGCTTTCTTT. The J gene is TRBJ1-1, the V gene TRBV3-1; no clear D gene. Trimming left V 0 bases short and J 0 bases short, with 11 bases between. Germline-derived CDR1 and CDR2 are LGHDT and YNNKEL (reference sequence). The CDR3 sequence is 16 residues long.

This clonotype was recorded many times. The rearrangement links TRBV20-1 to TRBJ2-1; D not certain. The length of the CDR3 is 14 residues. Trimming shortened V by 5 bases and J by 6 bases, and 17 bases separated the two germline ends. Germline V gene lookup returns CDR1 DFQATT and CDR2 SNEGSKA (reference sequence). DNA of the CDR3: TGCAGTGCTGGACGGCCGGCAGGTTTCAATGAGCAGTTCTTC. It yields the protein CSAGRPAGFNEQFF.

There are a few counts of this clonotype. This chain connects TRBV27 to TRBJ2-2; D might be TRBD1 (6 bases). CDR1 and CDR2 from the germline V gene are MNHEY and SMNVEV (reference sequence). Trimming stripped 6 bases from V and 6 bases from J, with 17 bases between. CDR3 size: 15 residues. The CDR3 DNA reads TGTGCCAGCAGACTTGGACAGATTTCACCCGGGGAGCTGTTTTTT. This gives the protein CASRLGQISPGELFF.